The 15 T cell receptor beta chains below come from one sample, sequenced in a study of low-dose radiotherapy and immunotherapy resistance in tumors. The TCRs were subjected to amplification over roughly 20 PCR cycles employing a constant-region primer in conjunction with a V-primer adapter. TCRdb called the reads again in MiXCR, with one record for every CDR3 protein. The sample records approximately 52,000 distinct CDR3 sequences, around 33% being singletons. Indicated time point: after trial treatment. Treatment denoted: LDRT plus nivolumab, ipilimumab, low-dose cyclophosphamide and aspirin (RACIN trial). The sequencing here drew on PBMCs, taken after low-dose radiotherapy plus immunotherapy. These receptors were obtained from a male donor with rectosigmoid adenocarcinoma.

This clonotype was counted many times. The rearrangement uses TRBV25-1 and TRBJ1-1, with a weak D call TRBD1 (6 bases). CDR3 size: 16 residues. Germline V CDR1 and CDR2: MGHDK, SYGVNS. Trimming removed 3 bases at V and 4 bases at J, with 18 bases between. CDR3 bases: TGTGCCAGCAGTGATCCCCGGACCGGGGGCGGCACTGAAGCTTTCTTT. Its translation is CASSDPRTGGGTEAFF. The whole variable domain, remainder taken from reference TRBV25-1 and TRBJ1-1, is EADIYQTPRYLVIGTGKKITLECSQTMGHDKMYWYQQDPGMELHLIHYSYGVNSTEKGDLSSESTVSRIRTEHFPLTLESARPSHTSQYLCASSDPRTGGGTEAFFGQGTRLTVV.

This clonotype has a count of ten or more. This rearrangement joins TRBV6-2 or TRBV6-3 to TRBJ1-1; D gene ambiguous. The CDR3 is 20 residues long. Per germline, CDR1 MNHEY and CDR2 SVGEGT. Trimming stripped 5 bases from V and 3 bases from J, with 31 bases between. The CDR3 DNA reads as TGTGCCAGCAGTCAAAACCGACCGTGGGCCTTCATAGGAGGGCACACTGAAGCTTTCTTT. Its protein product is CASSQNRPWAFIGGHTEAFF.

Comment on this clonotype: This may stem from a read error, because a much larger clone lies one nucleotide away. This chain links TRBV20-1 with TRBJ1-1; D is unclear. Per the germline V gene, CDR1 is DFQATT and CDR2 is SNEGSKA (reference sequence). This CDR3 has 11 residues. V was pared by 7 bases and J by 5 bases, with 11 bases between. CDR3 protein: CSGRSGTEAFF. Written as DNA, the CDR3 is TGCAGTGGCCGGAGCGGGACTGAAGCTTTCTTT.

This clonotype is medium-sized (0.01 to 0.1%) in the sample. This chain uses TRBV28 with TRBJ2-7, with D possibly called TRBD1 or TRBD2 (5 bases each). Germline V gene data show CDR1 as MDHEN and CDR2 as SYDVKM. Trimming pared 8 bases from V and 5 bases from J, leaving 22 bases between. CDR3 length equals 15 residues. The CDR3 region is CASQRDSAVGDEQYF. The DNA of the CDR3 is TGTGCCAGCCAGAGAGACAGTGCAGTGGGGGACGAGCAGTACTTC.

The V call is TRBV28, the J call TRBJ1-1, with D uncertain. CDR1 MDHEN and CDR2 SYDVKM come from the germline V gene. The length of the CDR3 is 15 residues. V was pared by 6 bases and J by 0 bases, with 14 bases between. The CDR3 is CASSLHGLLNTEAFF. The CDR3 nucleotides read TGTGCCAGCAGCCTACATGGACTCTTGAACACTGAAGCTTTCTTT.

The chain combines TRBV12-3 or TRBV12-4 with TRBJ1-2, with D maybe TRBD1 (6 bases). The CDR3 is made up of 14 amino acids. Trimming pared 0 bases from V and 8 bases from J, leaving 13 bases between. In DNA form, the CDR3 reads TGTGCCAGCAGTTTAGCCCGGGACACGGGAGGCTACACCTTC. Translating gives CASSLARDTGGYTF.

This clonotype was found many times. The V gene is TRBV9, the J gene TRBJ1-4, with D uncertain. Looked up from germline, CDR1 is SGDLS and CDR2 is YYNGEE. The CDR3 has 14 residues. V lost 1 base, J lost 7 bases, and 11 bases lay in between. Here the CDR3 reads CASSVSVGPEKLFF. The CDR3 nucleotides are TGTGCCAGCAGCGTATCGGTAGGGCCTGAAAAACTGTTTTTT.

This rearrangement joins TRBV5-8 to TRBJ1-1; D is uncertain. Deletions cut 1 base from V and 1 base from J, with 11 bases between. Germline CDR1 SGHTS, CDR2 YDEGEE. The CDR3 has 15 amino acids. DNA for the CDR3: TGTGCCAGCAGCTTGATGGTTGGAGAGAACACTGAAGCTTTCTTT. This encodes CASSLMVGENTEAFF.

This rearrangement joins TRBV4-2 to TRBJ2-6; D is unresolved. V was shortened by 4 bases and J by 1 base, with 8 bases between the two germline ends. Germline lookup yields CDR1 LGHNA and CDR2 YNFKEQ. The CDR3 is 15 amino acids. CDR3 nucleotide sequence: TGTGCCAGCAGCCCTGGGAAGTCTGGGGCCAACGTCCTGACTTTC. Translated: CASSPGKSGANVLTF.

The rearrangement joins TRBV5-5 to TRBJ2-5; D possibly corresponds to TRBD1 (6 bases). The germline gives CDR1 SGHKS, CDR2 YYEKEE (reference sequence). The CDR3 has 11 residues. CDR3 sequence reads: CASLIRGTQYF. Here the CDR3 DNA reads TGTGCGAGCCTGATCAGGGGGACCCAGTACTTC.

J is TRBJ2-7 and V is TRBV5-4; TRBD1 agrees at 7 bases. The V and J ends lost 3 bases and 3 bases, in that order; junction bases with no gene match: 9. Germline V CDR1 and CDR2: SGHNT, YYREEE (reference sequence). There are 15 residues in the CDR3. Here the CDR3 DNA reads TGTGCCAGCAGCTACGAATTAGCAGGGGGCTACGAGCAGTACTTC. Its translation: CASSYELAGGYEQYF.

This sequence joins TRBV6-2 or TRBV6-3 and TRBJ2-7; D gene unclear. This CDR3 comprises 14 residues. The ends were cut back, 2 bases at V and 0 bases at J, with 8 bases in the middle. Germline V lookup: CDR1 MNHEY, CDR2 SVGEGT. The CDR3 loop reads CASSYERSSYEQYF. In DNA form, the CDR3 reads TGTGCCAGCAGTTACGAGAGGTCCTCCTACGAGCAGTACTTC.

Concerning this clonotype itself: One base separates it from a far larger clone, so it is likely a read error. V gene TRBV14 combines with J gene TRBJ2-7, with 9 bases matching TRBD2. The CDR3 covers 17 residues. V shed 4 bases and J 7 bases; nucleotides not matched to a gene: 17. CDR1 is SGHDN and CDR2 is FVKESK in the germline V gene. This CDR3 reads CASSPFPSGVSYNEQYF. The CDR3 DNA is TGTGCCAGCAGCCCGTTCCCTAGCGGGGTATCCTACAATGAGCAGTACTTC.

This rearrangement joins TRBV13 to TRBJ1-5; the D gene is possibly TRBD1 (5 bases). The CDR3 consists of 15 residues. The V gene's germline CDR1 is PRHDT and CDR2 FYEKMQ (reference sequence). Between the trimmed V and J ends, which lost 0 bases and 0 bases, there was a span of 6 bases. The CDR3 DNA reads TGTGCCAGCAGCTTAGGACAGGATAGCAATCAGCCCCAGCATTTT. It specifies CASSLGQDSNQPQHF. Full variable domain (remainder filled in from reference TRBV13 and TRBJ1-5): AAGVIQSPRHLIKEKRETATLKCYPIPRHDTVYWYQQGPGQDPQFLISFYEKMQSDKGSIPDRFSAQQFSDYHSELNMSSLELGDSALYFCASSLGQDSNQPQHFGDGTRLSIL.

A remark on this clonotype: This is likely an artifact of a read error, given a far larger clone one base away. The chain recombines TRBV6-8 with TRBJ2-1, with a possible D match to TRBD2 (6 bases). Trimming shortened V by 7 bases and J by 9 bases, and 19 bases separated the two germline ends. The CDR3 loop spans 14 amino acids. CDR1 and CDR2 from the germline V gene are MNHGY and SAAAGT. The CDR3, as DNA: TGTGCCAGCAAGGTACTAGCCGGTTTTAGTGAGCAGTTCTTC. Encoded protein: CASKVLAGFSEQFF.